The T cell receptor beta chain described here comes from a study of CD8+CD57+ T cells in acquired aplastic anemia. About the research overall: The DNA of sorted CD4+ and CD8+ cells averaged around 3.2 ug.

Genomic DNA served as template for TCR beta VDJ and CDR3 profiling. One entry per CDR3 protein, called by TCRdb with MiXCR from the reads. This table has fewer than 200,000 distinct CDR3 sequences, roughly 50% appearing once. The sequenced patients had an expansion of CD8+CD57+ cells seen by flow cytometry. A severe acquired aplastic anemia diagnosis applied to all patients. The blood sampling took place in patients who had so far received no therapy. Looked up from germline, CDR1 is SGHRS and CDR2 is YFSETQ. The CDR3 length is 15 residues. The J segment lost 2 bases and the V segment lost 3 bases, leaving 5 bases of the junction unmatched.

The clonotype comes from a human donor with aplastic anemia. This chain uses TRBV5-1 with TRBJ2-1, with 7 positions matching TRBD2. The specimen was sorted CD4+, CD8+, or CD8+CD57+ T cells (not recorded which) from PBMCs. The CDR3 DNA reads as TGCGCCAGCAGCTCGCCGGGGGGTCCCTACAATGAGCAGTTCTTC. Protein sequence: CASSSPGGPYNEQFF.